The sequence of this TCR beta chain was determined in a study of neurological immune-mediated disorders. Study findings and constraints: TCR-beta repertoires seemed private in all groups, with no expanded CDR3 amino acid sequences shared.

cDNA synthesis was performed by 5'RACE with 10-nucleotide random UMIs. A single record per CDR3 protein comes from TCRdb applying MiXCR to the 5' RACE reads. Here the sample spans 15,000 to 20,000 distinct CDR3 sequences, roughly a tenth being singletons. Libraries from sorted cells used about a million T cells (CD4+ or CD8+). As regards this clonotype: Its antigen remains unknown.

The material sequenced was CD8+ T cells from blood. This receptor was taken from a woman between 50 and 59 years old in good health.

As DNA, the CDR3 is TGCAGTGCTAGGGCAGGGGCCGTAGGGGAGACCCAGTACTTC. It encodes CSARAGAVGETQYF. The chain employs TRBV20-1 and TRBJ2-5, with D tentatively TRBD1 (6 bases). This CDR3 comprises 14 residues. Germline CDR1 DFQATT, CDR2 SNEGSKA (reference sequence). V was shortened by 3 bases and J by 5 bases, with 16 bases between the two germline ends.